Each of the 5 T cell receptor beta chains below was sequenced from the same sample in a study of T-cell reconstitution after alpha-beta-depleted transplantation in children. Unique molecular identifiers featured in how the TCRbeta library was prepared. TCRdb fed the PCR reads into MiXCR, producing one record per CDR3 protein. Among approximately 1,000,000 distinct CDR3 sequences, roughly 29% were seen once, and the ten largest hold over 25%. This sample comprised PBMCs, mostly from graft donor cells, obtained 360 days after TCRalphabeta/CD19-depleted stem cell transplant. The receptors were sampled from a boy younger than two who had a stem cell transplant for SCID, so the T cells may come from the graft donor.

A single count supports this clonotype. This rearrangement joins TRBV5-1 to TRBJ2-7, with 11 bases lining up with TRBD1. The CDR3 loop spans 18 amino acids. Germline values: CDR1 SGHRS, CDR2 YFSETQ. V lost 7 bases to trimming and J lost 1 base; unmatched junction nucleotides: 16. CDR3 residues: CASWGPYPGQGDSYEQYF. The CDR3 coding sequence is TGCGCCAGCTGGGGACCTTATCCGGGACAGGGGGATTCCTACGAGCAGTACTTC.

The rearrangement joins TRBV7-9 to TRBJ2-7; 7 positions agree with TRBD2. The CDR3 extends over 14 amino acids. V lost 5 bases to trimming and J lost 3 bases; unmatched junction nucleotides: 7. Germline assignment: CDR1 SEHNR and CDR2 FQNEAQ (reference sequence). The CDR3, as DNA: TGTGCCAGCAGCCATTGGGAGGGACTCTACGAGCAGTACTTC. Encoded protein: CASSHWEGLYEQYF.

The rearrangement uses TRBV28 and TRBJ1-5, with TRBD1 identical over 10 bases. The CDR3 contains 15 residues. V lost 3 bases and J lost 4; bases outside the gene matches: 3. Germline CDR1 reads MDHEN; CDR2 reads SYDVKM. The CDR3 sequence: CASSFRTGGNQPQHF. The DNA of the CDR3 is TGTGCCAGCAGTTTCAGGACAGGGGGGAATCAGCCCCAGCATTTT.

The table lists this clonotype with a few counts. The chain couples TRBV12-3 or TRBV12-4 to TRBJ1-5; D gene uncertain. The CDR3 covers 15 residues. V was cut by 0 bases and J by 4 bases, with 10 bases left in between. The CDR3 sequence is CASSLAQTGNQPQHF. The CDR3, as DNA: TGTGCCAGCAGTTTAGCCCAGACGGGTAATCAGCCCCAGCATTTT.

This clonotype has more than one count but fewer than ten. This CDR3 reads CASSNDRGPGTQYF. DNA for the CDR3: TGTGCCAGCAGCAATGACAGGGGGCCTGGGACCCAGTACTTC. The V call is TRBV12-3 or TRBV12-4, the J call TRBJ2-5; TRBD1 matches 10 bases. This CDR3 comprises 14 residues. V trimming: 6 bases; J trimming: 7 bases; junction bases outside the gene matches: 8.